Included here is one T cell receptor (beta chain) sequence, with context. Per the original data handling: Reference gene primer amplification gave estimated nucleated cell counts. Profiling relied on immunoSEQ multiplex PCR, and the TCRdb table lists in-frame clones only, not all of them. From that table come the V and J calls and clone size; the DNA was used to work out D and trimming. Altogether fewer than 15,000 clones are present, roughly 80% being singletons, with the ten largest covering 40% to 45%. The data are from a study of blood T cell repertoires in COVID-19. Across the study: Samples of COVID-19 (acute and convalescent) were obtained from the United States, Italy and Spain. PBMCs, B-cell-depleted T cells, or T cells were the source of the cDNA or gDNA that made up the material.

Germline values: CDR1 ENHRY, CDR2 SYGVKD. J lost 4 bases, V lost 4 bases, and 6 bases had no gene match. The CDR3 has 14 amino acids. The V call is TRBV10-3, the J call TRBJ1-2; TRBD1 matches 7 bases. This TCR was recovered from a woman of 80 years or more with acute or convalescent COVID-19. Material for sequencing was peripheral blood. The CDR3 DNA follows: TGTGCCATCAGTGCTGACAGGGCCCCCTATGGCTACACCTTC. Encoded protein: CAISADRAPYGYTF.